The present entry profiles one T cell receptor beta chain with its context. The data were obtained in a study of CD8 T cell repertoires and HIV-1 epitope variants. Whole-study context: Separate wells received one of Twenty-five Gag or Nef variant peptides. 1M T cells were kept uncultured as a baseline.

Libraries were prepared by immunoSEQ multiplex PCR; TCRdb keeps only in-frame clonotypes and omits some of them. Of over 90,000 clones listed, 60% to 80% are singletons. This CDR3 region has 14 residues. Trimming removed 0 bases from V and 9 bases from J; junction bases left unmatched: 3. CDR1 LGHNA and CDR2 YNFKEQ come from the germline V gene. Sequenced input: uncultured baseline CD8+ T cells from peripheral blood mononuclear cells (PBMCs). The J gene is TRBJ2-3, the V gene TRBV4-2; TRBD2 matches at 10 bases. The clonotype was recovered from a male donor with HIV. CDR3 protein: CASSQDQRGGTQYF. For the CDR3, the DNA is TGTGCCAGCAGCCAAGATCAGCGGGGGGGGACGCAGTATTTT.